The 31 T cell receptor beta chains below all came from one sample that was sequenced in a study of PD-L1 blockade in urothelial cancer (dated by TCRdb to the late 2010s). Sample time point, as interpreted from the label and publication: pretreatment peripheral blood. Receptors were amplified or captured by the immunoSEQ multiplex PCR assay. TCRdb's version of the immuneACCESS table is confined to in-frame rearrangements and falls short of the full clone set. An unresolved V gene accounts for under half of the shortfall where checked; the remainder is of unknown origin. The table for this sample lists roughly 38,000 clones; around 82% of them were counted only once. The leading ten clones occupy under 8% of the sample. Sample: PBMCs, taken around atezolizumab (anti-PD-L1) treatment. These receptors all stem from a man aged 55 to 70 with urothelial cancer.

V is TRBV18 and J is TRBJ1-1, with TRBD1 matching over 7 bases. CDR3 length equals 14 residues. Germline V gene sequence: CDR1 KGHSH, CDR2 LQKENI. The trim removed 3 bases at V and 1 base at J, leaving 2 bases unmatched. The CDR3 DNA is TGTGCCAGCTCACCTAGGGGGCCGAACACTGAAGCTTTCTTT. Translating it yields CASSPRGPNTEAFF.

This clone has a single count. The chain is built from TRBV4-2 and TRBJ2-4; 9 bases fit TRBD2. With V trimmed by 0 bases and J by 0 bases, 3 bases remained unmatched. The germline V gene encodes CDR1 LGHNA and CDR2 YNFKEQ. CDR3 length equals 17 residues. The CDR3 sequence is CASSQDIAGVAKNIQYF. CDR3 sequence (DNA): TGTGCCAGCAGCCAAGATATAGCGGGGGTAGCCAAAAACATTCAGTACTTC.

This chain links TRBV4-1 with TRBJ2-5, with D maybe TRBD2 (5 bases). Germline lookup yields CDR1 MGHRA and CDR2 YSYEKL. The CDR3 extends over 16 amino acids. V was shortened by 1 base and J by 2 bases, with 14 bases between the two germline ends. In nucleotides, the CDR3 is TGCGCCAGCAGCCAAGGCTGGGGAGACCCACAAGAGACCCAGTACTTC. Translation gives CASSQGWGDPQETQYF.

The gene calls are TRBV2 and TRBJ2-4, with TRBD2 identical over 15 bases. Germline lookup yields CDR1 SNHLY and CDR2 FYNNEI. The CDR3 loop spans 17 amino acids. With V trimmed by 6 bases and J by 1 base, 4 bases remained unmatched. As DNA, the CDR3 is TGTGCCAGCAGGCCTGGGACTAGCGGGAGGGCCAAAAACATTCAGTACTTC. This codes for CASRPGTSGRAKNIQYF.

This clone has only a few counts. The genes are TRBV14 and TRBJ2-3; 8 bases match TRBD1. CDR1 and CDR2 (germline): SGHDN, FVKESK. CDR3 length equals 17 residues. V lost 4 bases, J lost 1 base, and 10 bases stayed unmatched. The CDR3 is CASSPPRRTGRTDTQYF. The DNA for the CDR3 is TGTGCCAGCAGCCCCCCCCGCCGGACAGGGCGCACAGATACGCAGTATTTT.

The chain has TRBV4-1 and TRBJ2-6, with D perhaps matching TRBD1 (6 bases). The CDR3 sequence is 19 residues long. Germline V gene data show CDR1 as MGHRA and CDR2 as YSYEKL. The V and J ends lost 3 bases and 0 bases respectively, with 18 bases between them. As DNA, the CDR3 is TGCGCCAGCAGCCACATTGACAGGCTGCCCAGCTCTGGGGCCAACGTCCTGACTTTC. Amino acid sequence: CASSHIDRLPSSGANVLTF.

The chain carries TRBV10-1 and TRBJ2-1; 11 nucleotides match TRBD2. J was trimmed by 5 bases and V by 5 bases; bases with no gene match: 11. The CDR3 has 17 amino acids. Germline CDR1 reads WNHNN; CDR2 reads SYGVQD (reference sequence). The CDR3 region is CASSKTSGALGDNEQFF. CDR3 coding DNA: TGCGCCAGCAGTAAGACTAGCGGGGCCCTCGGGGACAATGAGCAGTTCTTC.

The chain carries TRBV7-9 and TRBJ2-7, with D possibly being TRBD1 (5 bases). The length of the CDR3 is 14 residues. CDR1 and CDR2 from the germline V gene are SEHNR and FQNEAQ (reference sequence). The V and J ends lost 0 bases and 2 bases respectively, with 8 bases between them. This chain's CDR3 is CASSLAGATYEQYF. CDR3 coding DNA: TGTGCCAGCAGCTTAGCAGGGGCAACCTACGAGCAGTACTTC.

The CDR3 spells CASSQETDREMNTEAFF. The CDR3 coding sequence is TGCGCCAGCAGCCAGGAAACTGACAGGGAAATGAACACTGAAGCTTTCTTT. V is TRBV4-1 and J is TRBJ1-1; 7 bases align to TRBD1. The CDR3 totals 17 residues. V trimming: 3 bases; J trimming: 0 bases; junction bases outside the gene matches: 10. Germline V gene lookup returns CDR1 MGHRA and CDR2 YSYEKL.

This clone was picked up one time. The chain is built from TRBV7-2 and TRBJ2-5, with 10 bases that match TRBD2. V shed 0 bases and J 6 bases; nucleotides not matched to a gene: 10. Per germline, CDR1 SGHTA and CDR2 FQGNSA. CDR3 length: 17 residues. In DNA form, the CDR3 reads TGTGCCAGCAGCTTAGCAAGCGGGGGGGAGGACCCAAAGACCCAGTACTTC. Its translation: CASSLASGGEDPKTQYF.

CDR3 sequence (DNA): TGTGCCAGCAGCTTGGGACAGGCCCAAGAGACCCAGTACTTC. This gives the protein CASSLGQAQETQYF. The chain is built from TRBV5-6 and TRBJ2-5; perhaps TRBD1 as D (6 bases). Trimming shortened V by 0 bases and J by 1 base, and 7 bases separated the two germline ends. This CDR3 has 14 amino acids. Germline CDR1 SGHDT, CDR2 YYEEEE.

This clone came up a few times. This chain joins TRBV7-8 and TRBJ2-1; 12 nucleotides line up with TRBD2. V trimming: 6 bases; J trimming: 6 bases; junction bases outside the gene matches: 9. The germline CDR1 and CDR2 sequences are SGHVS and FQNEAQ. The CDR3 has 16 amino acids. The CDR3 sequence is CASRRGLAGLRNEQFF. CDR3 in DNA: TGTGCCAGCAGAAGAGGACTAGCGGGGCTCCGCAATGAGCAGTTCTTC. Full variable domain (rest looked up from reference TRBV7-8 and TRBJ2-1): GAGVSQSPRYKVAKRGQDVALRCDPISGHVSLFWYQQALGQGPEFLTYFQNEAQLDKSGLPSDRFFAERPEGSVSTLKIQRTQQEDSAVYLCASRRGLAGLRNEQFFGPGTRLTVL.

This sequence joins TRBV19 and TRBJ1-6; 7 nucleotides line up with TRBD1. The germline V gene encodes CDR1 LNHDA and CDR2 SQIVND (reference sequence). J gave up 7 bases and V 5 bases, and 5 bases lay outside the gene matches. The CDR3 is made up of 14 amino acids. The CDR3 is CASSLGTANSPLHF. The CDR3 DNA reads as TGTGCCAGTAGTTTGGGGACAGCGAATTCACCCCTCCACTTT. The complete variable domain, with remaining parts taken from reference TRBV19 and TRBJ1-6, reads DGGITQSPKYLFRKEGQNVTLSCEQNLNHDAMYWYRQDPGQGLRLIYYSQIVNDFQKGDIAEGYSVSREKKESFPLTVTSAQKNPTAFYLCASSLGTANSPLHFGNGTRLTVT.

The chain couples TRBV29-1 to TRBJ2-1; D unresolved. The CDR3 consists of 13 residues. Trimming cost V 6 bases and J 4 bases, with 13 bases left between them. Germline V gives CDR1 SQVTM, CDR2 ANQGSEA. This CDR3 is CSVARSRYNEQFF. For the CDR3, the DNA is TGCAGCGTAGCCCGCAGCAGGTACAATGAGCAGTTCTTC.

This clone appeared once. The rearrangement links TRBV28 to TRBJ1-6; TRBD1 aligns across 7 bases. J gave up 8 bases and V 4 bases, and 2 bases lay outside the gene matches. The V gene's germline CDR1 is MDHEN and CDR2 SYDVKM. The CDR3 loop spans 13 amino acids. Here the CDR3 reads CASSSGGDSPLHF. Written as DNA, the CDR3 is TGTGCCAGCAGTTCAGGGGGTGATTCACCCCTCCACTTT.

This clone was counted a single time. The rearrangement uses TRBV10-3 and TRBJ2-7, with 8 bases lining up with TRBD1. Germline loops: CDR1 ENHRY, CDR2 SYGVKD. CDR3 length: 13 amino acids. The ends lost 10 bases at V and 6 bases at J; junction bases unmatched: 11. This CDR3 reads CATETGVAREQYF. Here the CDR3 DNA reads TGTGCCACCGAGACAGGGGTGGCACGCGAGCAGTACTTC.

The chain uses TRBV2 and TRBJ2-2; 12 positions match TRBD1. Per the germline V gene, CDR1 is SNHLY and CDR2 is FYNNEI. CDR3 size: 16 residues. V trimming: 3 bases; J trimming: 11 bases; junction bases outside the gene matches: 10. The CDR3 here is CASSDPGGTGGLELFF. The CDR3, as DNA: TGTGCCAGCAGTGACCCGGGGGGGACAGGGGGCCTTGAGCTGTTTTTT.

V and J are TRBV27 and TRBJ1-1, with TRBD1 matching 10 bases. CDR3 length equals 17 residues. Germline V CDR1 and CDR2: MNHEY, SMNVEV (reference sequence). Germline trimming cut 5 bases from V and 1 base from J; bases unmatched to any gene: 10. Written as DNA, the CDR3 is TGTGCCAGCAGTACGTCCCGGGACAGGGGACCGAACACTGAAGCTTTCTTT. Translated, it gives CASSTSRDRGPNTEAFF.

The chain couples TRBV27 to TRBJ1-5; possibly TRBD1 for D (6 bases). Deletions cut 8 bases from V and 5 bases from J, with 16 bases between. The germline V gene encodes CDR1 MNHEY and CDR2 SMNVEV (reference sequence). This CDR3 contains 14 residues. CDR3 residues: CASSSGGRHQPQHF. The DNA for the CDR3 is TGTGCCAGCTCCTCGGGGGGCCGGCATCAGCCCCAGCATTTT.

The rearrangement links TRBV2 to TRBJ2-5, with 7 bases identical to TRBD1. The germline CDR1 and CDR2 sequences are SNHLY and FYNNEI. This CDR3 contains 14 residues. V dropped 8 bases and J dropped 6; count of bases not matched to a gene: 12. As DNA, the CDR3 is TGTGCCAGCTTAGGGCCAGGGGGTTGGAAGACCCAGTACTTC. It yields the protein CASLGPGGWKTQYF.

CDR3: CASSQRVPGGHYEQFF. Written as DNA, the CDR3 is TGTGCCAGCAGCCAGAGGGTCCCGGGGGGGCATTATGAGCAGTTCTTC. This chain links TRBV4-2 with TRBJ2-1; 8 bases map to TRBD2. The CDR3 is 16 amino acids. After removal of 3 bases from V and 8 bases from J, the junction contained 12 bases not matched to a gene. Germline V CDR1 and CDR2: LGHNA, YNFKEQ.

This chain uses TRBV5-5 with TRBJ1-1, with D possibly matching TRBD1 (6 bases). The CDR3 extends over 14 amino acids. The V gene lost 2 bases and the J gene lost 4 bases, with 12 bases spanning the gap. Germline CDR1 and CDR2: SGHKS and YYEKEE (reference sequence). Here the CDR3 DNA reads TGTGCCAGCAGCTTTGGGGGCGGGAGCACTGAAGCTTTCTTT. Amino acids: CASSFGGGSTEAFF.

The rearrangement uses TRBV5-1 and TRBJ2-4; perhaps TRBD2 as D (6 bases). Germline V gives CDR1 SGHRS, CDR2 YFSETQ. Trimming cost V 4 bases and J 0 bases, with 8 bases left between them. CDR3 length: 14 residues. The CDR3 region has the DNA TGCGCCAGCAGCGGGGGGACAGCCAAAAACATTCAGTACTTC. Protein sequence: CASSGGTAKNIQYF.

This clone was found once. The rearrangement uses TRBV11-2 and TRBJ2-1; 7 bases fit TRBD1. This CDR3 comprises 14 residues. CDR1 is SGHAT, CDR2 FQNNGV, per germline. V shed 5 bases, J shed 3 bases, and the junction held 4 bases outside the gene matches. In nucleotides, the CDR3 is TGTGCCAGCAGCCGAGGGGGCCTCTACAATGAGCAGTTCTTC. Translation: CASSRGGLYNEQFF.

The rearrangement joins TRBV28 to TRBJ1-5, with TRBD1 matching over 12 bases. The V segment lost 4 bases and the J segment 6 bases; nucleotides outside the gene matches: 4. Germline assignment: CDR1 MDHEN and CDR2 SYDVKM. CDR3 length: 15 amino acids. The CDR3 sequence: CASSSGTGGFQPQHF. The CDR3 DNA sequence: TGTGCCAGCAGTTCCGGGACAGGGGGCTTTCAGCCCCAGCATTTT.

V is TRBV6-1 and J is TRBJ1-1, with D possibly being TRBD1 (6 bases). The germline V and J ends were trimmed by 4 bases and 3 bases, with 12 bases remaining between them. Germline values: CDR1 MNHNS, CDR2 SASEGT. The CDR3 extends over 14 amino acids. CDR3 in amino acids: CASSGTDLDTEAFF. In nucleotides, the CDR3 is TGTGCCAGCAGTGGGACAGACCTCGACACTGAAGCTTTCTTT.

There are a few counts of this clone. This CDR3 is CASTMNLGEADTQYF. CDR3 nucleotides: TGTGCCAGCACCATGAATCTGGGGGAGGCAGATACGCAGTATTTT. The genes are TRBV6-1 and TRBJ2-3; D possibly corresponds to TRBD2 (6 bases). CDR3 length: 15 amino acids. V lost 7 bases and J lost 4, with 18 bases in between. The germline CDR1 and CDR2 sequences are MNHNS and SASEGT.

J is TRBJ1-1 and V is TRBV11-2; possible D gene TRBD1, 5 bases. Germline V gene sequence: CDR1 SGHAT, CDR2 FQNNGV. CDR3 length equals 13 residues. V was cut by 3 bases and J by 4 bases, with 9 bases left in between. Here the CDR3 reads CASSLQGGTEAFF. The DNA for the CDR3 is TGTGCCAGCAGCTTGCAGGGAGGCACTGAAGCTTTCTTT.

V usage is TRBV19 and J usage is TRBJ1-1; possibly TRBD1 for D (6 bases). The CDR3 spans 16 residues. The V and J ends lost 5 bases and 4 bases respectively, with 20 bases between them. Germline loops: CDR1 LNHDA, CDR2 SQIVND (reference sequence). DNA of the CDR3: TGTGCCAGTAGTCGGAAGTTCGGGGGGGCCCTCACTGAAGCTTTCTTT. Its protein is CASSRKFGGALTEAFF.

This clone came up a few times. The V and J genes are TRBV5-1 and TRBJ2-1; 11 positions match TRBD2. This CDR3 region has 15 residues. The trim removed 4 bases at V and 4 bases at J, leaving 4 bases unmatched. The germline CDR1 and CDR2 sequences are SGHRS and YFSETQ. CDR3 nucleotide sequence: TGCGCCAGCAGCCCCGGGACTAGCGGATACAATGAGCAGTTCTTC. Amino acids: CASSPGTSGYNEQFF.

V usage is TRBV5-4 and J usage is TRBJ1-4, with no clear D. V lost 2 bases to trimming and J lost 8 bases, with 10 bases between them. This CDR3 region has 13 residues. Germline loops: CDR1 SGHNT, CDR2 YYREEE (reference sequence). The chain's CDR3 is CASSLLGGEKLFF. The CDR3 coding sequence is TGTGCCAGCAGCTTATTAGGCGGGGAAAAACTGTTTTTT. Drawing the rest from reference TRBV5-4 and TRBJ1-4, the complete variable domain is ETGVTQSPTHLIKTRGQQVTLRCSSQSGHNTVSWYQQALGQGPQFIFQYYREEENGRGNFPPRFSGLQFPNYSSELNVNALELDDSALYLCASSLLGGEKLFFGSGTQLSVL.